These 22 T cell receptor beta chains were all obtained from the same sample, sequenced in a study of post-analysis software for immune sequencing data. Broader study findings: The five TRBV segments detected at higher frequency in patients than in controls included TRBV5-6, TRBV5-1 and TRBV20-1.

Libraries were made from TCR beta cDNA, and they carried unique molecular identifiers. TCRdb reanalysed the PCR reads using MiXCR and keeps one entry per CDR3 protein. Among some 690,000 distinct CDR3 sequences listed, roughly 29% were seen once. Antigens for these TCRs are unknown. The sequencing input was blood. Receptors were obtained from a girl aged 10-17 years with multiple sclerosis.

This clonotype turned up a few times. V usage is TRBV5-1 and J usage is TRBJ1-1; no firm D call. CDR1 and CDR2 from the germline V gene are SGHRS and YFSETQ. The CDR3 covers 14 residues. V was clipped by 3 bases and J by 5 bases, with 14 bases between them. The CDR3 sequence: CASSSVSGSTEAFF. The CDR3 bases are TGCGCCAGCAGCTCCGTATCGGGGAGTACTGAAGCTTTCTTT.

The J gene is TRBJ2-5, the V gene TRBV20-1; 11 nucleotides agree with TRBD2. Unmatched junction bases numbered 11, after V lost 6 bases and J lost 11 bases. The CDR3 runs 13 residues. Germline-derived CDR1 and CDR2 are DFQATT and SNEGSKA (reference sequence). The CDR3 DNA is TGCAGTGCCACTAGCGGGAGAGGCAATGAGCAGTACTTC. Translation gives CSATSGRGNEQYF.

This clonotype was recorded a few times. The V call is TRBV29-1, the J call TRBJ2-5; D gene ambiguous. The CDR3 has 17 amino acids. V was pared by 4 bases and J by 0 bases, with 21 bases between. Germline V lookup: CDR1 SQVTM, CDR2 ANQGSEA. This CDR3 is CSVGGLAETGYQETQYF. CDR3 DNA sequence: TGCAGCGTTGGGGGTTTGGCCGAAACCGGTTACCAAGAGACCCAGTACTTC. Variable domain in full (rest from reference TRBV29-1 and TRBJ2-5): SAVISQKPSRDICQRGTSLTIQCQVDSQVTMMFWYRQQPGQSLTLIATANQGSEATYESGFVIDKFPISRPNLTFSTLTVSNMSPEDSSIYLCSVGGLAETGYQETQYFGPGTRLLVL.

The chain is built from TRBV6-2 or TRBV6-3 and TRBJ2-7, with TRBD1 matching over 11 bases. V gave up 10 bases and J gave up 6 bases; unmatched junction bases: 11. From germline, CDR1 is MNHEY and CDR2 SVGEGT. CDR3 size: 14 residues. The CDR3 spells CANAGQGVSREQYF. The DNA for the CDR3 is TGTGCCAACGCGGGACAGGGGGTTTCGCGCGAGCAGTACTTC.

Details on this clonotype: A far more abundant clone sits one base away, making this likely a read error. The rearrangement uses TRBV12-3 or TRBV12-4 and TRBJ2-5; D call uncertain. CDR3 length: 12 amino acids. CDR3 coding DNA: TGTGCCAGCAGTTTGAACCAAGAGACCCGGTACTTC. The encoded protein is CASSLNQETRYF.

This clonotype was seen a handful of times. The chain employs TRBV29-1 and TRBJ2-2; D ambiguous. Germline CDR1 is SQVTM and CDR2 is ANQGSEA. This CDR3 contains 14 residues. V lost 3 bases, J lost 5 bases, and 13 bases lay in between. CDR3 sequence: CSVDFTRGTGELFF. Written as DNA, the CDR3 is TGCAGCGTTGACTTCACCCGAGGAACCGGGGAGCTGTTTTTT.

The chain uses TRBV10-2 and TRBJ1-1, with D uncertain. V was shortened by 3 bases and J by 4 bases, with 12 bases between the two germline ends. CDR3 length: 14 residues. Germline assignment: CDR1 WSHSY and CDR2 SAAADI. The DNA for the CDR3 is TGCGCCAGCAGTGACAGCGTCCAGGCCACTGAAGCTTTCTTT. Encoded protein: CASSDSVQATEAFF.

This clonotype appeared a few times. The V and J genes are TRBV15 and TRBJ2-5; 7 bases fit TRBD1. This CDR3 contains 15 residues. V lost 1 base, J lost 5 bases, and 7 bases stayed unmatched. CDR1 is LNHNV and CDR2 is YYDKDF in the germline V gene (reference sequence). The CDR3 here is CATSRVHRGRETQYF. The CDR3 coding sequence is TGTGCCACCAGCAGAGTCCATAGGGGGCGGGAGACCCAGTACTTC. Complete variable domain (other parts from reference TRBV15 and TRBJ2-5): DAMVIQNPRYQVTQFGKPVTLSCSQTLNHNVMYWYQQKSSQAPKLLFHYYDKDFNNEADTPDNFQSRRPNTSFCFLDIRSPGLGDTAMYLCATSRVHRGRETQYFGPGTRLLVL.

Regarding this clonotype: One end of the junction does not line up with germline, which may come from a read error. This chain links TRBV9 with TRBJ2-6, with 7 bases identical to TRBD2. Per the germline V gene, CDR1 is SGDLS and CDR2 is YYNGEE. The CDR3 sequence is 14 residues long. The CDR3 loop reads CASREGSGANVLTF. CDR3 DNA sequence: TGTGCGAGCAGGGAGGGCTCTGGGGCCAACGTCCTGACTTTC.

This clonotype was detected only a few times. The chain recombines TRBV7-2 with TRBJ2-3; D may be TRBD2 (6 bases). Germline CDR1 and CDR2: SGHTA and FQGNSA. This CDR3 has 16 amino acids. Between the trimmed V and J ends, which lost 1 base and 1 base, there was a span of 12 bases. Here the CDR3 DNA reads TGTGCCAGCAGCTTAGGCGCGGGACTTGGCACAGATACGCAGTATTTT. It is translated as CASSLGAGLGTDTQYF.

V and J are TRBV12-3 or TRBV12-4 and TRBJ2-2, with D possibly matching TRBD1 (5 bases). There are 15 residues in the CDR3. Trimming left V 6 bases short and J 3 bases short, with 14 bases between. The CDR3 DNA reads as TGTGCCAGCAGCCACGGCCAGGGTTACACCGGGGAGCTGTTTTTT. Translation gives CASSHGQGYTGELFF.

The V gene is TRBV7-2, the J gene TRBJ2-7; 11 nucleotides agree with TRBD2. Trimming at V came to 5 bases and at J to 2 bases, leaving 5 bases not matched to a gene. This CDR3 is built from 15 residues. Germline CDR1 SGHTA, CDR2 FQGNSA. CDR3 amino acids: CASSPELAGAYEQYF. The CDR3 DNA sequence: TGTGCCAGCAGCCCGGAACTAGCGGGGGCCTACGAGCAGTACTTC.

The chain joins TRBV6-5 to TRBJ1-5; 10 bases line up with TRBD1. The CDR3 is 14 amino acids. Germline CDR1 and CDR2: MNHEY and SVGAGI. Trimming removed 5 bases from V and 7 bases from J; junction bases left unmatched: 5. The CDR3 bases are TGTGCCAGCAGTACGGACAGGGGGGGCCAGCCCCAGCATTTT. It encodes CASSTDRGGQPQHF.

The chain is built from TRBV29-1 and TRBJ2-4, with D possibly being TRBD1 or TRBD2 (5 bases each). This CDR3 comprises 11 residues. Deletions cut 5 bases from V and 10 bases from J, with 12 bases between. Per germline, CDR1 SQVTM and CDR2 ANQGSEA. This CDR3 reads CSVWGREIQYF. As DNA, the CDR3 is TGCAGCGTTTGGGGCCGGGAAATTCAGTACTTC.

V and J are TRBV28 and TRBJ2-6; D not certain. The germline V gene has CDR1 MDHEN and CDR2 SYDVKM. Trimming left V 6 bases short and J 5 bases short, with 2 bases between. There are 11 residues in the CDR3. In DNA, the CDR3 is TGTGCCAGCAGATGGGCCAACGTCCTGACTTTC. The encoded protein is CASRWANVLTF.

The chain recombines TRBV7-9 with TRBJ2-1; tentatively, D is TRBD1 (6 bases). Between the trimmed V and J ends, which lost 11 bases and 6 bases, there was a span of 14 bases. CDR3 length: 12 residues. In germline, CDR1 is SEHNR, CDR2 FQNEAQ (reference sequence). DNA for the CDR3: TGTGCCTCAGGACAGTTGGCCAATGAGCAGTTCTTC. Its translation: CASGQLANEQFF.

The CDR3 spells CASSSRQGRNTEAFF. As DNA, the CDR3 is TGCGCCAGCAGCTCCCGACAGGGGAGGAACACTGAAGCTTTCTTT. The rearrangement joins TRBV5-1 to TRBJ1-1; TRBD1 matches at 8 bases. V gave up 3 bases and J gave up 1 base; unmatched junction bases: 5. Germline loops: CDR1 SGHRS, CDR2 YFSETQ. This CDR3 has 15 amino acids.

The CDR3 sequence is CASSERTNRTDTQYF. The CDR3 nucleotides read TGCGCCAGCAGTGAGAGGACTAACCGCACAGATACGCAGTATTTT. The gene calls are TRBV10-2 and TRBJ2-3, with D maybe TRBD2 (6 bases). Between the trimmed V and J ends, which lost 2 bases and 1 base, there was a span of 10 bases. The CDR3 sequence is 15 residues long. The V gene's germline CDR1 is WSHSY and CDR2 SAAADI.

The chain combines TRBV7-2 with TRBJ1-6; D remains ambiguous. Trimming cost V 0 bases and J 9 bases, with 12 bases left between them. Germline V gives CDR1 SGHTA, CDR2 FQGNSA. The CDR3 sequence is 15 residues long. CDR3 amino acids: CASSLAAGSRSPLHF. The CDR3 DNA sequence: TGTGCCAGCAGCTTAGCCGCAGGATCGCGTTCACCCCTCCACTTT. The complete variable domain, with remaining parts taken from reference TRBV7-2 and TRBJ1-6, reads GAGVSQSPSNKVTEKGKDVELRCDPISGHTALYWYRQSLGQGLEFLIYFQGNSAPDKSGLPSDRFSAERTGGSVSTLTIQRTQQEDSAVYLCASSLAAGSRSPLHFGNGTRLTVT.

The chain carries TRBV7-2 and TRBJ1-2; 7 nucleotides match TRBD1. This CDR3 contains 15 residues. The germline gives CDR1 SGHTA, CDR2 FQGNSA. With V trimmed by 2 bases and J by 2 bases, 5 bases remained unmatched. CDR3 region: CASSLRGLGNYGYTF. Here the CDR3 DNA reads TGTGCCAGCAGCTTAAGGGGGCTGGGAAACTATGGCTACACCTTC.

There are many counts of this clonotype. V gene TRBV10-3 combines with J gene TRBJ1-1; no clear D gene. Trimming took off 4 bases at V and 1 base at J, with 10 bases between the two ends. The CDR3 length is 14 residues. Germline V gene lookup returns CDR1 ENHRY and CDR2 SYGVKD. The CDR3 sequence is CAISAGLQNTEAFF. In DNA form, the CDR3 reads TGTGCCATCAGTGCCGGACTACAGAACACTGAAGCTTTCTTT.

This rearrangement joins TRBV20-1 to TRBJ2-7; D might be TRBD1 (5 bases). V gave up 0 bases and J gave up 3 bases, with 15 bases separating them. In germline, CDR1 is DFQATT, CDR2 SNEGSKA (reference sequence). CDR3 length: 15 residues. CDR3 protein: CSARDPEIGDYEQYF. The CDR3 DNA is TGCAGTGCTAGAGATCCCGAGATAGGGGACTACGAGCAGTACTTC.